The 27 T cell receptor beta chains given below trace back to one sample, sequenced in a study of blood T cell repertoires in COVID-19. Some clones are missing from TCRdb's copy, which holds only in-frame ones; the method was immunoSEQ multiplex PCR. The table has a few hundred thousand clones, approximately 88% seen once. Sequencing was performed on PBMCs or T cells enriched from blood (not recorded which). The source is a woman in her 40s who had been exposed to COVID-19.

The rearrangement links TRBV18 to TRBJ2-7; D is possibly TRBD1 (6 bases). CDR3 length: 13 residues. Germline values: CDR1 KGHSH, CDR2 LQKENI. Trimming shortened V by 3 bases and J by 5 bases, and 11 bases separated the two germline ends. CDR3 loop: CASSPNNRDEQYF. The CDR3 nucleotides read TGTGCCAGCTCACCTAATAACAGGGACGAGCAGTACTTC. Supplemented by reference TRBV18 and TRBJ2-7, the full variable domain reads NAGVMQNPRHLVRRRGQEARLRCSPMKGHSHVYWYRQLPEEGLKFMVYLQKENIIDESGMPKERFSAEFPKEGPSILRIQQVVRGDSAAYFCASSPNNRDEQYFGPGTRLTVT.

The V call is TRBV6-5, the J call TRBJ1-1; D not resolved. The CDR3 has 14 amino acids. The V end was cut by 0 bases, the J end by 2 bases, with 7 bases between. Germline assignment: CDR1 MNHEY and CDR2 SVGAGI. DNA of the CDR3: TGTGCCAGCAGTTACTCCCGTTATAACACTGAAGCTTTCTTT. Translation: CASSYSRYNTEAFF.

This chain links TRBV5-4 with TRBJ2-3; 10 bases are shared with TRBD2. With 4 bases clipped from V and 5 bases from J, the junction kept 7 bases outside the gene matches. The CDR3 is made up of 15 amino acids. The germline CDR1 and CDR2 sequences are SGHNT and YYREEE (reference sequence). CDR3 region: CASSPLAGVIDTQYF. Here the CDR3 DNA reads TGTGCCAGCAGCCCCCTAGCGGGAGTCATAGATACGCAGTATTTT.

The chain combines TRBV27 with TRBJ2-7, with TRBD1 identical over 7 bases. The CDR3 is made up of 13 amino acids. Germline values: CDR1 MNHEY, CDR2 SMNVEV (reference sequence). Germline trimming cut 2 bases from V and 3 bases from J; bases unmatched to any gene: 1. The CDR3 region is CASSLTGDYEQYF. The CDR3 DNA reads as TGTGCCAGCAGTTTAACAGGGGACTACGAGCAGTACTTC.

The V and J genes are TRBV7-6 and TRBJ1-4, with unresolved D. The CDR3 has 11 residues. V dropped 1 base and J dropped 8 bases, with 2 bases sitting between them. Germline loops: CDR1 SGHVS, CDR2 FNYEAQ. CDR3 nucleotides: TGTGCCAGCAGCTTAGTAGAAAAACTGTTTTTT. As protein: CASSLVEKLFF.

The chain recombines TRBV28 with TRBJ1-3; a possible D gene is TRBD1 (5 bases). V was trimmed by 6 bases and J by 3 bases, leaving 18 bases between them. The CDR3 loop spans 16 amino acids. The germline CDR1 and CDR2 sequences are MDHEN and SYDVKM. The CDR3 DNA reads as TGTGCCAGCAGCACGGCGGGGGTTTTGGATGGAAACACCATATATTTT. Its translation: CASSTAGVLDGNTIYF.

The CDR3 is CAWSMNGRQGSYTF. CDR3 nucleotides: TGTGCCTGGAGTATGAATGGGAGACAGGGGAGCTACACCTTC. V and J are TRBV30 and TRBJ1-2; TRBD1 aligns across 8 bases. CDR1 is GTSNPN, CDR2 SVGIG, per germline (reference sequence). Trimming took 2 bases from V and 9 from J; bases not matched to a gene: 11. CDR3 size: 14 residues.

The chain carries TRBV12-1 and TRBJ2-2; TRBD2, the D gene given by the table, was not confirmed from the DNA. TRBV12-1 is marked as a pseudogene. CDR3 length equals 17 residues. The CDR3 sequence: CASSLVSGRAMDGELFF. Written as DNA, the CDR3 is TGTGCCAGCAGCTTGGTTAGCGGGAGGGCCATGGACGGGGAGCTGTTTTTT.

The rearrangement uses TRBV28 and TRBJ2-1, with 10 positions matching TRBD2. Germline lookup yields CDR1 MDHEN and CDR2 SYDVKM. The J segment lost 7 bases and the V segment lost 3 bases, leaving 6 bases of the junction unmatched. This CDR3 region has 15 residues. Here the CDR3 DNA reads TGTGCCAGCAGTTTCCAAGCGGGGGGGCGAAATGAGCAGTTCTTC. This translates into CASSFQAGGRNEQFF.

The V gene is TRBV19, the J gene TRBJ2-2; 7 positions agree with TRBD1. CDR3 length equals 17 residues. Per germline, CDR1 LNHDA and CDR2 SQIVND (reference sequence). J gave up 2 bases and V 1 base, and 7 bases lay outside the gene matches. DNA for the CDR3: TGTGCCAGTAGTATAGCCCGGGACAGAGTAAACACCGGGGAGCTGTTTTTT. Translation gives CASSIARDRVNTGELFF. Full variable domain (missing parts from reference TRBV19 and TRBJ2-2): DGGITQSPKYLFRKEGQNVTLSCEQNLNHDAMYWYRQDPGQGLRLIYYSQIVNDFQKGDIAEGYSVSREKKESFPLTVTSAQKNPTAFYLCASSIARDRVNTGELFFGEGSRLTVL.

V usage is TRBV11-3 and J usage is TRBJ2-1, with 13 bases identical to TRBD2. V shed 3 bases and J 7 bases; nucleotides not matched to a gene: 9. Germline CDR1 is SGHNT and CDR2 is YENEEA. The CDR3 consists of 17 residues. DNA for the CDR3: TGTGCCAGCAGCTTGGGACTAGCGGGATACAAGGGGAATGAGCAGTTCTTC. This codes for CASSLGLAGYKGNEQFF.

The DNA for the CDR3 is TGTGCCAGCAGCGTAGGGGTAAGAGCGGGGGGGCAGTACGAGCAGTACTTC. It is translated as CASSVGVRAGGQYEQYF. The V gene is TRBV9, the J gene TRBJ2-7, with 10 positions matching TRBD2. V dropped 0 bases and J dropped 4; count of bases not matched to a gene: 10. Germline values: CDR1 SGDLS, CDR2 YYNGEE. This CDR3 is 17 amino acids long.

The chain links TRBV9 to TRBJ1-1, with 8 bases lining up with TRBD1. Germline V CDR1 and CDR2: SGDLS, YYNGEE. V was pared by 6 bases and J by 5 bases, with 6 bases of the junction left unmatched. This CDR3 contains 13 residues. The CDR3 region has the DNA TGTGCCAGCACCACAGGGGGAGGGACTGAAGCTTTCTTT. Amino acid sequence: CASTTGGGTEAFF.

This sequence joins TRBV7-6 and TRBJ2-1; 10 bases agree with TRBD2. This CDR3 comprises 16 residues. Germline CDR1 is SGHVS and CDR2 is FNYEAQ. The V segment lost 4 bases and the J segment 5 bases; nucleotides outside the gene matches: 8. The DNA for the CDR3 is TGTGCCAGCAGCTCCCTGACTAGCGGGTCTAACAATGAGCAGTTCTTC. This encodes CASSSLTSGSNNEQFF.

The chain recombines TRBV19 with TRBJ1-1; D is ambiguous. The CDR3 extends over 11 amino acids. Germline V gene sequence: CDR1 LNHDA, CDR2 SQIVND (reference sequence). The germline V and J ends were trimmed by 8 bases and 1 base, with 5 bases remaining between them. This chain's CDR3 is CASAENTEAFF. In DNA form, the CDR3 reads TGTGCCAGTGCAGAGAACACTGAAGCTTTCTTT.

There are a few counts of this clone. The CDR3 protein is CASSIRSVREDYGYTF. CDR3 sequence (DNA): TGTGCCAGTAGTATAAGGTCGGTCAGGGAAGACTATGGCTACACCTTC. The chain has TRBV19 and TRBJ1-2; maybe TRBD1 (5 bases). The V gene's germline CDR1 is LNHDA and CDR2 SQIVND (reference sequence). V lost 2 bases and J 3 bases, leaving 16 bases between the germline ends. CDR3 length equals 16 residues. Drawing the rest from reference TRBV19 and TRBJ1-2, the complete variable domain is DGGITQSPKYLFRKEGQNVTLSCEQNLNHDAMYWYRQDPGQGLRLIYYSQIVNDFQKGDIAEGYSVSREKKESFPLTVTSAQKNPTAFYLCASSIRSVREDYGYTFGSGTRLTVV.

The chain couples TRBV27 to TRBJ2-5; 9 bases are a match to TRBD2. Per germline, CDR1 MNHEY and CDR2 SMNVEV (reference sequence). The junction had 11 bases not matched to a gene; V was cut back by 2 bases and J by 4 bases. The CDR3 consists of 17 residues. CDR3 nucleotide sequence: TGTGCCAGCAGTTTAAATATTGGGACTAGCCGGTCAGAGACCCAGTACTTC. Its translation: CASSLNIGTSRSETQYF.

The chain carries TRBV2 and TRBJ1-2; D gene uncertain. The CDR3 loop spans 13 amino acids. Germline V lookup: CDR1 SNHLY, CDR2 FYNNEI. The germline V and J ends were trimmed by 3 bases and 1 base, with 6 bases remaining between them. The CDR3 sequence: CASSETYNYGYTF. CDR3 DNA sequence: TGTGCCAGCAGTGAGACATATAACTATGGCTACACCTTC.

V gene TRBV9 combines with J gene TRBJ2-2; D unclear. This CDR3 has 12 residues. The germline V gene has CDR1 SGDLS and CDR2 YYNGEE. V gave up 2 bases and J gave up 4 bases, with 3 bases separating them. The CDR3 loop is CASSVLTGELFF. The CDR3 nucleotides read TGTGCCAGCAGCGTCCTCACCGGGGAGCTGTTTTTT. Full variable domain (outside the CDR3, taken from reference TRBV9 and TRBJ2-2): DSGVTQTPKHLITATGQRVTLRCSPRSGDLSVYWYQQSLDQGLQFLIQYYNGEERAKGNILERFSAQQFPDLHSELNLSSLELGDSALYFCASSVLTGELFFGEGSRLTVL.

The CDR3 here is CASSLGTGDFDEQFF. In DNA form, the CDR3 reads TGTGCCAGCAGCTTAGGGACAGGGGATTTTGATGAGCAGTTCTTC. This rearrangement joins TRBV11-1 to TRBJ2-1, with 9 bases matching TRBD1. This CDR3 is 15 amino acids long. V trimming: 1 base; J trimming: 8 bases; junction bases outside the gene matches: 6. The germline gives CDR1 SGHAT, CDR2 FQDESV (reference sequence). Full variable domain (remainder filled in from reference TRBV11-1 and TRBJ2-1): EAEVAQSPRYKITEKSQAVAFWCDPISGHATLYWYRQILGQGPELLVQFQDESVVDDSQLPKDRFSAERLKGVDSTLKIQPAELGDSAMYLCASSLGTGDFDEQFFGPGTRLTVL.

J is TRBJ1-2 and V is TRBV7-8, with TRBD1 matching over 12 bases. V shed 7 bases, J shed 2 bases, and the junction held 5 bases outside the gene matches. The CDR3 consists of 15 residues. The V gene's germline CDR1 is SGHVS and CDR2 FQNEAQ. Here the CDR3 reads CASTPGTGGNYGYTF. CDR3 nucleotide sequence: TGTGCCAGCACCCCCGGGACAGGGGGCAACTATGGCTACACCTTC.

The V call is TRBV12-3 or TRBV12-4, the J call TRBJ2-7; tentative D call: TRBD2 (5 bases). The CDR3 consists of 12 residues. Trimming took off 1 base at V and 7 bases at J, with 8 bases between the two ends. CDR3: CASSLERAEQYF. For the CDR3, the DNA is TGTGCCAGCAGTTTAGAGAGGGCAGAGCAGTACTTC.

V gene TRBV4-1 combines with J gene TRBJ1-3, with TRBD1 matching 8 bases. CDR1 and CDR2 (germline): MGHRA, YSYEKL. Trimming took 1 base from V and 2 from J; bases not matched to a gene: 7. This CDR3 contains 17 residues. The CDR3, as DNA: TGCGCCAGCAGCCAAGGCCCTCAGGGGGCCGCTGGAAACACCATATATTTT. Amino acids: CASSQGPQGAAGNTIYF.

The J gene is TRBJ2-1, the V gene TRBV28, with TRBD2 identical over 8 bases. Germline assignment: CDR1 MDHEN and CDR2 SYDVKM. V was clipped by 7 bases and J by 0 bases; unmatched bases: 8. The CDR3 runs to 16 residues. This chain's CDR3 is CASTSLAAISYNEQFF. CDR3 coding DNA: TGTGCCAGCACCTCACTAGCGGCGATCTCCTACAATGAGCAGTTCTTC.

The J gene is TRBJ1-1, the V gene TRBV10-3; the D gene is possibly TRBD1 (6 bases). Per the germline V gene, CDR1 is ENHRY and CDR2 is SYGVKD. The V gene lost 0 bases and the J gene lost 1 base, with 6 bases spanning the gap. This CDR3 is 14 amino acids long. CDR3 sequence: CAISESDRNTEAFF. The CDR3 DNA is TGTGCCATCAGTGAGTCGGACAGGAACACTGAAGCTTTCTTT.

Turning to this clone: The same CDR3 also results from other DNA sequences found in this sample. This chain links TRBV12-3 or TRBV12-4 with TRBJ2-3; no definite D call. This CDR3 region has 11 residues. Trimming shortened V by 5 bases and J by 6 bases, and 6 bases separated the two germline ends. The CDR3 protein is CASSPLDTQYF. The DNA of the CDR3 is TGTGCCAGCAGTCCCTTGGATACGCAGTATTTT.

DNA for the CDR3: TGTGCCAGCAGCCCCCTATTCTCTAGCGGGCAAGAGACCCAGTACTTC. This encodes CASSPLFSSGQETQYF. V is TRBV6-2 or TRBV6-3 and J is TRBJ2-5, with 8 positions matching TRBD2. The CDR3 has 16 amino acids. The germline gives CDR1 MNHEY, CDR2 SVGEGT. Trimming at V came to 6 bases and at J to 2 bases, leaving 11 bases not matched to a gene.